The rows below give T cell receptor beta chains drawn from one sample of a study of shared clonotypes between healthy human individuals. Sequenced by immunoSEQ multiplex PCR; TCRdb stores in-frame clones only, minus some. Found here are roughly 2,500,000 clones, approximately 94% of them singletons; the top ten hold approximately 0.36%. The sequenced sample was naive CD4+ T cells from PBMCs. The receptors come from a young man in good health. Some clones in this sample may be carry-over from other donors' samples. The CDR3 runs from the conserved cysteine through the conserved F or W. D genes are given only for firm matches. The size of a clone is reported for some rows only, either as once, few or many, or as a class for expanded clones.

TRBV7-2	.	TRBJ2-1	TRBD1	CASSLQTGAVNEQFF	TGTGCCAGCAGCTTACAGACAGGGGCAGTAAATGAGCAGTTCTTC
TRBV28	.	TRBJ1-5	TRBD1	CASSGTGGIVEPQHF	TGTGCCAGCAGTGGGACAGGGGGTATTGTGGAGCCCCAGCATTTT
TRBV19	.	TRBJ2-1	.	CASSIPRGDEQFF	TGTGCCAGTAGTATTCCCAGGGGGGATGAGCAGTTCTTC
TRBV4-1	.	TRBJ2-7	.	CASSQDRAVSSYEQYF	TGCGCCAGCAGCCAAGATAGGGCGGTATCGTCCTACGAGCAGTACTTC
TRBV27	once	TRBJ1-2	TRBD1	CASSFFGQGRGYTF	TGTGCCAGCAGTTTTTTCGGACAGGGTAGAGGCTACACCTTC
TRBV19	.	TRBJ1-5	.	CASSIILGVGPGGQQPQHF	TGTGCCAGTAGTATTATCCTCGGGGTTGGGCCTGGGGGGCAACAGCCCCAGCATTTT
TRBV29-1	.	TRBJ2-7	.	CSGVGNSYEQYF	TGCAGCGGGGTGGGGAACTCCTACGAGCAGTACTTC
TRBV18	.	TRBJ1-2	.	CASSPYQNRLWNYGYTF	TGTGCCAGCTCACCATATCAGAACAGACTCTGGAACTATGGCTACACCTTC
TRBV30	.	TRBJ2-5	TRBD2	CAWKSSGSRETQYF	TGTGCCTGGAAATCTAGCGGTTCCAGAGAGACCCAGTACTTC
TRBV9	.	TRBJ1-3	.	CASSPDGLVSTIYF	TGTGCCAGCAGCCCCGACGGCCTCGTGAGCACCATATATTTT
TRBV28	.	TRBJ2-4	.	CASSLRGFSLAKNIQYF	TGTGCCAGCAGTTTGAGGGGGTTCTCACTAGCCAAAAACATTCAGTACTTC
TRBV5-4	.	TRBJ1-1	.	CASSLAGTLNTEAFF	TGTGCCAGCAGCTTGGCCGGGACCCTGAACACTGAAGCTTTCTTT
TRBV4-1	.	TRBJ2-7	TRBD2	CASSLPGLAVYEQYF	TGCGCCAGCAGCCTTCCGGGACTAGCGGTCTACGAGCAGTACTTC
TRBV5-4	.	TRBJ2-1	.	CASSPPPAGDAASSYNEQFF	TGTGCCAGCAGCCCACCACCCGCAGGGGACGCGGCGAGCTCCTACAATGAGCAGTTCTTC
TRBV19	.	TRBJ2-1	TRBD2	CASSIPWTSGSYNEQFF	TGTGCCAGTAGTATACCCTGGACTAGCGGGAGTTACAATGAGCAGTTCTTC
TRBV6-6	.	TRBJ2-7	TRBD2	CASRPGGDSYEQYF	TGTGCCAGCAGGCCCGGGGGGGACTCCTACGAGCAGTACTTC
TRBV28	.	TRBJ2-7	.	CASSPPGAGLGF	TGTGCCAGCAGTCCCCCAGGGGCAGGACTTGGCTTC
TRBV11-3	.	TRBJ2-3	.	CASSPPTDTQYF	TGTGCCAGCAGCCCCCCCACAGATACGCAGTATTTT
TRBV5-1	.	TRBJ1-1	.	CASSWDPGVTEAFF	TGCGCCAGCAGCTGGGACCCGGGAGTCACTGAAGCTTTCTTT
TRBV5-6	.	TRBJ2-3	.	CASSTSVTDTQYF	TGTGCCAGCAGCACCTCAGTCACAGATACGCAGTATTTT
TRBV2	.	TRBJ2-1	.	CASSRSGASYNEQFF	TGTGCCAGCAGCCGTAGCGGAGCCTCCTACAATGAGCAGTTCTTC
TRBV6-1	.	TRBJ1-2	TRBD1	CASSETGGGYTF	TGTGCCAGCAGTGAAACAGGGGGTGGCTACACCTTC
TRBV5-1	once	TRBJ2-3	.	CASSLDHTTHTDTQYF	TGCGCCAGCAGCTTGGATCATACCACACACACAGATACGCAGTATTTT
TRBV28	.	TRBJ2-3	TRBD2	CASPPRGPSGITDTQYF	TGTGCCAGCCCCCCTCGGGGTCCTAGCGGGATCACAGATACGCAGTATTTT
TRBV18	.	TRBJ2-5	.	CASSPTRTVETQYF	TGTGCCAGCTCACCAACCAGGACAGTGGAGACCCAGTACTTC
TRBV9	once	TRBJ2-7	.	CASSVTGRSNEQYF	TGTGCCAGCAGCGTGACTGGAAGGTCCAACGAGCAGTACTTC
TRBV28	.	TRBJ1-1	.	CARTVLGGTEAFF	TGTGCCAGGACGGTACTCGGGGGCACTGAAGCTTTCTTT
TRBV4-1	.	TRBJ1-1	TRBD1	CASSPGQGGNTEAFF	TGCGCCAGCAGCCCTGGACAGGGAGGGAACACTGAAGCTTTCTTT
TRBV25-1	once	TRBJ2-3	TRBD2	CASRGSLAGVTDTQYF	TGTGCCAGCAGGGGTTCGCTAGCGGGAGTCACAGATACGCAGTATTTT
TRBV2	.	TRBJ2-5	.	CASSETETQYF	TGTGCCAGCAGTGAGACGGAGACCCAGTACTTC
TRBV7-9	.	TRBJ2-7	TRBD2	CASRPSGTSGRASEQYF	TGTGCCAGCAGGCCATCCGGGACTAGCGGGAGGGCCTCCGAGCAGTACTTC
TRBV9	.	TRBJ2-6	TRBD1	CASSVPSTGGLTSGANVLTF	TGTGCCAGCAGCGTACCTTCGACAGGGGGTTTAACCTCTGGGGCCAACGTCCTGACTTTC
TRBV5-1	.	TRBJ2-5	TRBD2	CASSLGLAGGVIGETQYF	TGCGCCAGCAGCTTGGGACTAGCGGGAGGCGTCATTGGAGAGACCCAGTACTTC
TRBV29-1	once	TRBJ1-4	TRBD1	CSATGTGGLANEKLFF	TGCAGCGCTACCGGGACAGGGGGCCTCGCTAATGAAAAACTGTTTTTT
TRBV6-9	.	TRBJ1-5	TRBD1	CASSESDRGVDF	TGTGCCAGCAGTGAAAGTGACAGGGGTGTGGATTTT
TRBV9	once	TRBJ2-2	.	CASSEPGTTGELFF	TGTGCCAGCAGCGAACCCGGGACCACCGGGGAGCTGTTTTTT
TRBV18	once	TRBJ2-4	TRBD2	CASSPVGGTENIQYF	TGTGCCAGCTCACCAGTCGGGGGGACGGAAAACATTCAGTACTTC
TRBV5-1	.	TRBJ1-1	TRBD1	CASSPQTGGRTEAFF	TGCGCCAGCAGCCCACAGACAGGGGGAAGAACTGAAGCTTTCTTT
TRBV28	.	TRBJ2-1	TRBD2	CASRGAGGSYNEQFF	TGTGCCAGCAGGGGAGCGGGAGGGTCCTACAATGAGCAGTTCTTC
TRBV9	.	TRBJ2-5	TRBD2	CASSVGLAQETQYF	TGTGCCAGCAGCGTGGGACTAGCGCAAGAGACCCAGTACTTC
TRBV7-2	.	TRBJ1-5	.	CASSFKGVHQPQHF	TGTGCCAGCAGCTTCAAAGGGGTCCATCAGCCCCAGCATTTT
TRBV6-1	.	TRBJ2-7	.	CATGRRASYEQYF	TGTGCCACGGGACGGCGGGCGTCCTACGAGCAGTACTTC
TRBV5-4	.	TRBJ2-7	.	CASSLKADNYEQYF	TGTGCCAGCAGCTTGAAGGCGGATAACTACGAGCAGTACTTC
TRBV5-1	.	TRBJ2-7	TRBD2	CASMVSGTGIYEQYF	TGCGCCAGCATGGTAAGCGGGACGGGGATCTACGAGCAGTACTTC
TRBV18	.	TRBJ1-1	.	CASSPPSGVAFF	TGTGCCAGCTCACCACCCTCAGGGGTTGCTTTCTTT
TRBV5-1	.	TRBJ1-4	.	CASSLERSNEKLFF	TGCGCCAGCAGCTTGGAACGTAGTAATGAAAAACTGTTTTTT
TRBV10-1	.	TRBJ2-3	.	CASSESQGITPTQYF	TGCGCCAGCAGTGAGTCCCAGGGTATCACCCCAACGCAGTATTTT
TRBV9	.	TRBJ2-5	TRBD2	CASSVSGGLQETQYF	TGTGCCAGCAGCGTATCGGGAGGGCTCCAAGAGACCCAGTACTTC
TRBV28	.	TRBJ1-1	TRBD1	CASSLRTGGNTEAFF	TGTGCCAGCAGTTTACGGACAGGGGGGAACACTGAAGCTTTCTTT
TRBV2	.	TRBJ1-5	.	CASRGIRASNQPQHF	TGTGCCAGCAGGGGAATCAGGGCTAGCAATCAGCCCCAGCATTTT
TRBV7-9	.	TRBJ1-5	TRBD1	CASSSTGKDQPQHF	TGTGCCAGCAGCTCGACAGGGAAGGATCAGCCCCAGCATTTT
TRBV7-9	.	TRBJ1-1	.	CASSFGYGGTEAFF	TGTGCCAGCAGCTTCGGGTATGGGGGCACTGAAGCTTTCTTT
TRBV6-9	.	TRBJ2-7	.	CASSYCKSAHEQYF	TGTGCCAGCAGTTATTGCAAATCAGCCCACGAGCAGTACTTC
TRBV7-9	.	TRBJ2-5	TRBD1	CASSLMGTEETQYF	TGTGCCAGCAGCTTGATGGGGACAGAAGAGACCCAGTACTTC
TRBV25-1	.	TRBJ2-1	.	CASSEYGRHEQFF	TGTGCCAGCAGTGAATATGGTAGGCATGAGCAGTTCTTC